This T cell receptor beta chain originates from a study of Graves' ophthalmopathy and Graves' hyperthyroidism. Study observations and caveats: Blood contained most expanded thyroid clonotypes exceeding 0.001 frequency.

CDR1 MGHRA and CDR2 YSYEKL come from the germline V gene. V gave up 4 bases and J gave up 6 bases, with 18 bases separating them. This CDR3 is built from 15 residues. As the template, RNA transcripts were used to amplify TCR beta CDR3 regions. The first round was an RT-PCR with HTBI primers, and the second round was a multiplex PCR. One entry per CDR3 protein, called by TCRdb with MiXCR from the multiplex PCR reads. The data contain about 400,000 distinct CDR3 sequences, 15% of them singletons. Many counts were recorded for this clonotype. No antigen is known for it. Sample: peripheral blood. The TCR was taken from a woman aged 18-30 years with stable Graves' hyperthyroidism. This chain uses TRBV4-1 with TRBJ1-1; D is possibly TRBD1 (6 bases). CDR3 in DNA: TGCGCCAGCAGCCGTCCCTCGGCAGGGGAGCCTGAAGCTTTCTTT. Its translation is CASSRPSAGEPEAFF.